Listed below are T cell receptor beta chains from one sample, sequenced in a study of blood T cell repertoires in COVID-19. Sequencing used immunoSEQ multiplex PCR; TCRdb keeps in-frame clones, though not all of them. Counted here are 95,000 to 110,000 clones, around nine tenths occurring once; the ten biggest clones make up approximately 5.5%. Sequencing was carried out using peripheral blood. The source of these receptors is a human donor in a cohort sampled during active COVID-19. CDR3s include the opening cysteine and the closing phenylalanine or tryptophan. Each record gives: V gene, J gene, CDR3 protein.

TRBV10-1	TRBJ2-3	CASSESRLATDTQYF
TRBV27	TRBJ1-2	CASSPQGAFGYTF
TRBV29-1	TRBJ2-1	CSVEFGGIGDEQFF
TRBV5-5	TRBJ2-2	CASSSTATGELFF
TRBV18	TRBJ2-1	CASSPQNGTQVNEQFF
TRBV19	TRBJ1-2	CASSIEPTGLSFYGYTF
TRBV11-2	TRBJ2-7	CASSLGGGGNYEQYF
TRBV7-9	TRBJ2-7	CASSDPTGTRYEQYF
TRBV5-1	TRBJ1-1	CASSANPGGLNTEAFF
TRBV7-9	TRBJ2-4	CASSFDSFTAKNIQYF
TRBV7-2	TRBJ2-7	CASSFGLAGPYEQYF
TRBV6-4	TRBJ2-7	CASSGQGKSAYEQYF
TRBV28	TRBJ1-2	CASSTQGVWGYTF
TRBV7-2	TRBJ2-3	CASSLPSTDTQYF
TRBV7-9	TRBJ1-1	CASSFVRGPNTEAFF
TRBV27	TRBJ2-3	CASSLSWVAGLKTTQYF
TRBV6-2/TRBV6-3	TRBJ2-4	CASSYLGLNIQYF
TRBV5-1	TRBJ1-1	CASSFQAGGTEAFF
TRBV4-3	TRBJ2-3	CASSQTFSGVSTDTQYF
TRBV28	TRBJ2-2	CASSFAGGGQGVSGELFF
TRBV18	TRBJ2-1	CASSRTGYYNEQFF
TRBV2	TRBJ2-7	CASSRGQGGTEQYF
TRBV15	TRBJ1-1	CATSRVLNTEAFF
TRBV10-3	TRBJ1-1	CAIMRPGMNTEAFF
TRBV28	TRBJ2-5	CASSPQFQETQYF
TRBV5-6	TRBJ2-1	CASSWGTSAYNEQFF
TRBV19	TRBJ2-1	CAISPGLGTFEQFF
TRBV5-1	TRBJ2-6	CASSLDWGAGANVLTF
TRBV4-3	TRBJ2-7	CASSHVVGGHYEQYF